Listed here is a single T cell receptor beta chain. Its antigen remains unknown. Using immunoSEQ multiplex PCR, the repertoire was profiled, and TCRdb retains in-frame clones only, with some absent. Among about 11,000 clones listed, approximately 74% were seen once. The V gene lost 1 base and the J gene lost 0 bases, with 7 bases spanning the gap. The CDR3 has 14 residues. Per the germline V gene, CDR1 is SGHRS and CDR2 is YFSETQ. The time point here: cycle 4 day 1 (C4D1), after around six weeks of nivolumab. In every patient, relapse followed autologous stem cell transplantation, while exposure to brentuximab vedotin differed. CD4+ T cells were purified from thawed PBMCs by negative selection. This sample was included in a study of PD-1 blockade in classical Hodgkin lymphoma. In the study overall: Nivolumab 3 mg/kg was given intravenously every 2 weeks. Study observations and caveats: Complete responders had baseline diversity similar to newly diagnosed patients. Baseline TCR diversity was reportedly lower in newly diagnosed patients than in healthy donors. It was reported as lower still in relapsed/refractory patients.

This sequence joins TRBV5-1 and TRBJ1-1, with D uncertain. This clonotype originated in a human donor with classical Hodgkin lymphoma. This specimen was CD4+ T cells from blood, taken before the fourth cycle of nivolumab. CDR3 in DNA: TGCGCCAGCAGCTTGCCCGAAATGAACACTGAAGCTTTCTTT. It yields the protein CASSLPEMNTEAFF.